These T cell receptor beta chains were read from a single sample in a study of cytomegalovirus exposure and HLA in healthy donors. The data were produced by immunoSEQ multiplex PCR, yet TCRdb's version contains in-frame clones alone and is incomplete. The sample contains some 140,000 clones, roughly 73% of which appear only once. The specimen sequenced was PBMCs. These receptors were collected from a woman between 40 and 50 years old in good health and CMV-seronegative. CDR3s include the opening cysteine and the closing phenylalanine or tryptophan. Each record gives: J gene, clone size, D gene, V gene, CDR3 protein, CDR3 DNA. D genes are given only for firm matches. Expanded clones are given a class, and other clones once, few, many or no size at all.

TRBJ1-1,.,TRBD1,TRBV28,CASSPPEQGFTEAFF,TGTGCCAGCAGCCCACCCGAACAGGGGTTCACTGAAGCTTTCTTT
TRBJ1-2,.,TRBD1,TRBV5-1,CASSLGGTGNYGYTF,TGTGCCAGCAGCTTGGGGGGGACAGGGAACTATGGCTACACCTTC
TRBJ2-2,.,TRBD1,TRBV5-4,CASSLGQGNTGELFF,TGTGCCAGCAGCTTAGGACAGGGGAACACCGGGGAGCTGTTTTTT
TRBJ1-4,.,.,TRBV7-9,CASSLAQGQDEKLFF,TGTGCCAGCAGCTTAGCACAGGGACAAGATGAAAAACTGTTTTTT
TRBJ2-7,few,.,TRBV6-1,CAGERGAGEDEQYF,TGTGCCGGAGAACGGGGGGCGGGGGAGGACGAGCAGTACTTC
TRBJ1-6,few,.,TRBV27,CASSLGGINSPLHF,TGTGCCAGCAGTTTGGGGGGGATAAATTCACCCCTCCACTTT
TRBJ2-1,.,.,TRBV27,CASSLFGGNSYNEQFF,TGTGCCAGCAGTTTATTCGGGGGTAACTCCTACAATGAGCAGTTCTTC
TRBJ1-2,.,.,TRBV5-4,CASSLDGTDYGYTF,TGTGCCAGCAGCTTGGACGGTACAGACTATGGCTACACCTTC
TRBJ2-3,.,.,TRBV7-8,CASSSGYRTDTQYF,TGTGCTAGCAGCTCGGGTTATCGCACAGATACGCAGTATTTT
TRBJ1-5,.,.,TRBV9,CASSVGANQPQHF,TGTGCCAGCAGCGTAGGCGCTAATCAGCCCCAGCATTTT
TRBJ1-2,.,.,TRBV19,CASSSARYGYTF,TGTGCCAGTAGTAGCGCACGCTATGGCTACACCTTC
TRBJ2-1,.,TRBD1,TRBV6-5,CASRNTAGTGMFF,TGTGCCAGCAGAAACACCGCCGGGACAGGGATGTTCTTC
TRBJ1-5,.,TRBD1,TRBV27,CASSLSQGAGQPQHF,TGTGCCAGCAGTTTATCACAGGGGGCAGGACAGCCCCAGCATTTT
TRBJ1-6,.,.,TRBV20-1,CSAQGGSPLHF,TGCAGTGCCCAGGGTGGATCACCCCTCCACTTT
TRBJ1-1,.,.,TRBV19,CASRADTNTEAFF,TGTGCCAGCCGTGCGGATACGAACACTGAAGCTTTCTTT
TRBJ1-3,.,TRBD1,TRBV5-6,CASSIPRDRAGNTIYF,TGTGCCAGCAGCATTCCCCGGGACAGAGCTGGAAACACCATATATTTT
TRBJ1-1,.,.,TRBV19,CASSRTLDTEAFF,TGTGCCAGTAGTAGGACACTCGACACTGAAGCTTTCTTT
TRBJ1-2,.,.,TRBV4-1,CASSPRDLRRVDGYTF,TGCGCCAGCAGCCCCCGGGACCTTCGGAGGGTCGATGGCTACACCTTC
TRBJ2-3,once,.,TRBV29-1,CSVDRPASTDTQYF,TGCAGCGTCGACAGGCCGGCTAGCACAGATACGCAGTATTTT
TRBJ2-3,.,TRBD1,TRBV6-1,CASSGGTVQGDTQYF,TGTGCCAGCAGTGGTGGGACAGTGCAAGGAGATACGCAGTATTTT
TRBJ2-3,.,.,TRBV9,CASTGTSTDTQYF,TGTGCCAGCACCGGGACTAGCACAGATACGCAGTATTTT
TRBJ2-5,.,.,TRBV5-1,CASSLVGPQETQYF,TGCGCCAGCAGCTTGGTCGGTCCCCAAGAGACCCAGTACTTC
TRBJ1-5,.,TRBD1,TRBV2,CASSPRTGGTNQPQHF,TGTGCCAGCAGTCCCCGGACAGGGGGTACCAATCAGCCCCAGCATTTT
TRBJ1-1,.,.,TRBV19,CASSQPGMNTEAFF,TGTGCCAGTAGTCAGCCGGGGATGAACACTGAAGCTTTCTTT
TRBJ1-3,.,TRBD1,TRBV11-2,CASSLGQGASGNTIYF,TGTGCCAGCAGCTTAGGTCAGGGGGCCTCTGGAAACACCATATATTTT
TRBJ2-2,.,TRBD2,TRBV19,CASSGLAGGPTGELFF,TGTGCCAGTAGTGGTCTAGCGGGGGGGCCCACCGGGGAGCTGTTTTTT
TRBJ1-1,.,TRBD1,TRBV5-8,CASSLGQVGVNTEAFF,TGTGCCAGCAGCCTCGGACAGGTCGGGGTGAACACTGAAGCTTTCTTT
TRBJ2-5,.,.,TRBV12-5,CASGSSGGTETQYF,TGTGCTAGTGGTTCCTCCGGCGGAACGGAGACCCAGTACTTC
TRBJ1-6,once,.,TRBV7-9,CASSDTGYNSPLHF,TGTGCCAGCAGCGACACAGGATATAATTCACCCCTCCACTTT
TRBJ1-2,.,.,TRBV6-5,CASSYGGSSSTF,TGTGCCAGCAGTTACGGAGGATCCAGTAGCACCTTC
TRBJ2-7,.,TRBD1,TRBV6-1,CASTPGQSSYEQYF,TGTGCCAGCACCCCGGGACAGAGCTCCTACGAGCAGTACTTC
TRBJ2-5,.,.,TRBV7-7,CASSLGPNQETQYF,TGTGCTAGCAGCTTAGGCCCTAACCAAGAGACCCAGTACTTC
TRBJ2-4,.,TRBD2,TRBV4-1,CASSQEPTSGGAKAKNIQYF,TGCGCCAGCAGCCAAGAACCGACTAGCGGGGGGGCCAAGGCCAAAAACATTCAGTACTTC
TRBJ2-1,.,TRBD2,TRBV19,CASALSGGLYNEQFF,TGTGCCAGCGCCCTTAGCGGGGGGCTCTACAATGAGCAGTTCTTC
TRBJ1-1,few,TRBD1,TRBV10-2,CASGYGTGNTEAFF,TGCGCCAGCGGATACGGGACAGGGAACACTGAAGCTTTCTTT
TRBJ1-5,.,.,TRBV6-6,CASTSAQGSNQPQHF,TGTGCCAGCACCAGCGCTCAGGGAAGCAATCAGCCCCAGCATTTT
TRBJ1-4,.,TRBD1,TRBV6-5,CATDREGEKLFF,TGTGCCACCGACAGGGAAGGAGAAAAACTGTTTTTT
TRBJ1-6,few,.,TRBV11-2,CASSLEANSPLHF,TGTGCCAGCAGCTTAGAAGCGAATTCACCCCTCCACTTT
TRBJ2-6,.,.,TRBV19,CASSIDGAGANVLTF,TGTGCCAGTAGTATAGACGGGGCTGGGGCCAACGTCCTGACTTTC
TRBJ1-5,.,TRBD1,TRBV28,CASSLRGRAQPQHF,TGTGCCAGCAGTTTAAGGGGGCGAGCTCAGCCCCAGCATTTT
TRBJ2-2,few,.,TRBV18,CASSPDRVVTGELFF,TGTGCCAGCTCACCTGACCGGGTGGTCACCGGGGAGCTGTTTTTT
TRBJ2-1,.,TRBD1,TRBV2,CASSGPRRTGGRSSYNEQFF,TGTGCCAGCAGTGGACCCCGACGGACAGGGGGCCGAAGCTCCTACAATGAGCAGTTCTTC
TRBJ2-5,.,TRBD1,TRBV18,CASSLPGGEETQYF,TGTGCCAGCTCACTTCCAGGGGGCGAGGAGACCCAGTACTTC
TRBJ2-7,.,.,TRBV5-5,CASSFNTNTYEQYF,TGTGCCAGCAGCTTTAACACGAACACCTACGAGCAGTACTTC
TRBJ2-2,few,TRBD1,TRBV7-9,CASGNRGDLSTGELFF,TGTGCCAGCGGGAACAGGGGGGATTTAAGCACCGGGGAGCTGTTTTTT
TRBJ2-7,.,.,TRBV11-2,CASSRQRTVHEQYF,TGTGCCAGCAGCCGACAGCGGACAGTACACGAGCAGTACTTC
TRBJ1-6,.,TRBD1,TRBV18,CASSPAPGQGAGSPLHF,TGTGCCAGCTCACCTGCCCCGGGACAGGGGGCCGGTTCACCCCTCCACTTT
TRBJ1-1,few,TRBD1,TRBV4-2,CASSQDNNRGRGTEAFF,TGTGCCAGCAGCCAAGACAATAACAGGGGGCGAGGGACTGAAGCTTTCTTT
TRBJ1-2,few,.,TRBV6-5,CASSPTGLGYTF,TGTGCCAGCAGTCCCACAGGGTTGGGCTACACCTTC
TRBJ2-2,.,TRBD2,TRBV7-9,CASSPSLGGAVTGELFF,TGTGCCAGCAGCCCCTCTTTGGGAGGGGCAGTCACCGGGGAGCTGTTTTTT
TRBJ2-1,.,.,TRBV9,CASSVEAGSSYNEQFF,TGTGCCAGCAGCGTAGAGGCGGGGAGCTCCTACAATGAGCAGTTCTTC
TRBJ2-2,.,TRBD1,TRBV2,CASSTGQGASTGELFF,TGTGCCAGCAGTACCGGACAGGGCGCGAGCACCGGGGAGCTGTTTTTT
TRBJ1-6,.,TRBD1,TRBV28,CASSPGTGGSSYNSPLHF,TGTGCCAGCAGCCCAGGGACAGGGGGCAGCTCCTATAATTCACCCCTCCACTTT
TRBJ2-3,.,TRBD1,TRBV5-1,CASSLASTGSTDTQYF,TGCGCCAGCAGCTTGGCTTCGACAGGGAGCACAGATACGCAGTATTTT
TRBJ1-1,.,.,TRBV7-2,CASSPGRGLGDDEAFF,TGTGCCAGCAGCCCAGGGCGGGGGCTCGGGGATGATGAAGCTTTCTTT
TRBJ2-4,.,TRBD2,TRBV4-3,CASSQGPGGTKNIQYF,TGCGCCAGCAGCCAAGGCCCGGGGGGAACCAAAAACATTCAGTACTTC
TRBJ2-5,few,.,TRBV2,CASNSGYGETQYF,TGTGCCAGCAATTCAGGGTATGGAGAGACCCAGTACTTC
TRBJ2-3,.,.,TRBV9,CASSVELGGASTDTQYF,TGTGCCAGCAGCGTCGAATTGGGGGGGGCCTCCACAGATACGCAGTATTTT
TRBJ2-7,.,TRBD2,TRBV5-1,CASSLVGSTSFSYEQYF,TGCGCCAGCAGCTTGGTTGGCTCGACTAGCTTCTCCTACGAGCAGTACTTC